Detailed here is one TCR beta chain. This sample was included in a study of blood T cells in healthy people across ages. With 7 bases removed from V and 7 bases from J, the gap between germline ends came to 19 bases. This CDR3 is built from 14 residues. Looked up from germline, CDR1 is MDHEN and CDR2 is SYDVKM. It was with a sample-barcoded 5' primer and a J-beta primer mix that a second PCR of about 7 to 12 cycles was run. From the 5' RACE reads, TCRdb called clonotypes with MiXCR, one entry per CDR3 protein. This table holds nearly 1 million distinct CDR3 sequences, roughly 51% found once. Sequencing was carried out using blood. The chain employs TRBV28 and TRBJ1-2; the D gene is possibly TRBD1 (5 bases). The sequence came from a woman aged 55-75 years in good health. The CDR3 here is CASIFHKGRGGYTF. In nucleotides, the CDR3 is TGTGCCAGCATTTTCCATAAGGGGCGCGGTGGCTACACCTTC.